The sample holds a few counts of the clone carrying this TCR beta chain. Its antigen is not known. This sample is part of a study of human T cells and chemical hapten exposure. Study results and caveats: The study found expanded TCRs formed significantly more large CDR3 similarity clusters than controls.

MiXCR, run by TCRdb on the RACE reads, gives a single entry per CDR3 protein. The sample contains 190,000 or so distinct CDR3 sequences, approximately 24% of which appear only once. V lost 3 bases to trimming and J lost 2 bases, with 11 bases between them. The germline V gene has CDR1 DFQATT and CDR2 SNEGSKA (reference sequence). CDR3 length equals 13 residues. Time point described: patch test 3, about 24 weeks after DPC sensitization. Indicated treatment: therapeutic diphenylcyclopropenone sensitization with weekly scalp DPC. Blood draws came before every patch-test application. Alopecia patients, 18 to 70 years old and DPC-suitable, served as donors.

The rearrangement links TRBV20-1 to TRBJ2-7; no clear D gene. Sample: whole blood, taken in connection with sensitization to the hapten diphenylcyclopropenone (DPC). This sequence originates from a woman aged 40 to 50 with alopecia areata. Some clones in this sample may be carry-over from other donors' samples. As DNA, the CDR3 is TGCAGTGCTAGGGGTCGCAGACCCTACGAGCAGTACTTC. Protein: CSARGRRPYEQYF.